Listed below are T cell receptor beta chains from one sample, sequenced in a study of cytomegalovirus exposure and HLA in healthy donors. Measured with immunoSEQ multiplex PCR; TCRdb has only the in-frame clones, and not every one. Of 120,000 to 150,000 clones in the sample, around 59% were seen once. The material sequenced was PBMCs. All receptors come from a male donor in good health and CMV-seronegative. CDR3s include the opening cysteine and the closing phenylalanine or tryptophan. D genes are given only for firm matches. Not all rows give a size; the values are once, few, many and, for expanded clones, a class.

cdr3_nt,cdr3_aa,cdr3_length,v_call,j_call,d_call,clone_size
TGTGCCAGCAGCACAAACAGTATCTCTGGAAACACCATATATTTT,CASSTNSISGNTIYF,15,TRBV7-9,TRBJ1-3,NA,NA
TGTGCCAGCAGCGTAGGCGGGGGGAACCGCGCCGGGGAGCTGTTTTTT,CASSVGGGNRAGELFF,16,TRBV9,TRBJ2-2,TRBD2,few
TGTGCCAGCAGTTTATCGAGTAGCGTTGGCTACACCTTC,CASSLSSSVGYTF,13,TRBV27,TRBJ1-2,NA,few
TGTGCCAGCAGCCGACTAGCGGGGGCCGCGGATGAGCAGTTCTTC,CASSRLAGAADEQFF,15,TRBV7-9,TRBJ2-1,TRBD2,NA
TGTGCCAGCAGGACGAGGGGGACAGGGACCTACGAGCAGTACTTC,CASRTRGTGTYEQYF,15,TRBV27,TRBJ2-7,TRBD1,few
TGTGCCAGCAGCCCCGACAGGGATTCGACTGGCTACACCTTC,CASSPDRDSTGYTF,14,TRBV7-3,TRBJ1-2,TRBD1,NA
TGTGCCAGCAGTTCTCCAGGGGTAGGGGGTGGCGGCTACACCTTC,CASSSPGVGGGGYTF,15,TRBV25-1,TRBJ1-2,NA,NA
TGCGCCAGCAGCCAAGGGACAGGCCATAGCAATCAGCCCCAGCATTTT,CASSQGTGHSNQPQHF,16,TRBV4-1,TRBJ1-5,TRBD1,NA
TGTGCCAGCAAATCAGGAGCGGGGATCACAGATACGCAGTATTTT,CASKSGAGITDTQYF,15,TRBV2,TRBJ2-3,TRBD2,NA
TGCGCCAGCAGCCAAGAGCTATTCTCTGGGGCCAACGTCCTGACTTTC,CASSQELFSGANVLTF,16,TRBV4-3,TRBJ2-6,NA,NA
TGCGCCAGCAGTCTTCCCGGGACTAGTGGCGAGCAGTACTTC,CASSLPGTSGEQYF,14,TRBV23-1,TRBJ2-7,TRBD2,NA
TGTGCCAGCTCACCACCGACAGGGGGATACCAAGAGACCCAGTACTTC,CASSPPTGGYQETQYF,16,TRBV18,TRBJ2-5,TRBD1,NA
TGTGCCTGGGGACAGGCGCGCAATCAGCCCCAGCATTTT,CAWGQARNQPQHF,13,TRBV30,TRBJ1-5,TRBD1,few
TGTGCCAGCTCACCGGGACAGGGAGGAAACACCATATATTTT,CASSPGQGGNTIYF,14,TRBV18,TRBJ1-3,TRBD1,NA
TGCGCCAGCACCTTGACCACGCTAGACACAGATACGCAGTATTTT,CASTLTTLDTDTQYF,15,TRBV5-1,TRBJ2-3,NA,NA
TGTGCCAGCTCACTGGGACAGGGAAACACTGAAGCTTTCTTT,CASSLGQGNTEAFF,14,TRBV18,TRBJ1-1,TRBD1,once
TGTGCCAGCAGCTTAGACAGGAACACTGAAGCTTTCTTT,CASSLDRNTEAFF,13,TRBV7-6,TRBJ1-1,NA,NA
TGTGCCAGCTCAGGAGACAGGGCTACCTATGGCTACACCTTC,CASSGDRATYGYTF,14,TRBV18,TRBJ1-2,TRBD1,NA
TGTGCCAGCAGCTTAGCGAGGGTTGCTGAGCAGTTCTTC,CASSLARVAEQFF,13,TRBV7-2,TRBJ2-1,NA,NA
TGTGCCAAAGGGGTAACCACAGATACGCAGTATTTT,CAKGVTTDTQYF,12,TRBV2,TRBJ2-3,NA,NA
TGTGCCAGCATCCCCAGGGACACGAACCCAACTAATGAAAAACTGTTTTTT,CASIPRDTNPTNEKLFF,17,TRBV28,TRBJ1-4,NA,few